This record covers a single TCR beta chain. Its antigen is unknown. The gene names given are mouse names. The read terminates 1 residue before the CDR3 end, so the remaining end is supplied by the germline J gene. This specimen comes from a study of tissue T cells after allogeneic stem cell transplantation. The study, taken as a whole, reports: Tissue-detected TCR repertoire was only partly captured by blood and spleen T cells.

Sequenced by immunoSEQ multiplex PCR; TCRdb stores in-frame clones only, minus some. This sample has thousands of clones, with about a third found just once. Germline V lookup: CDR1 KGHPV, CDR2 FQNQEV (reference sequence). V was trimmed by 7 bases and J by 2 bases, leaving 6 bases between them. This CDR3 comprises 12 residues. Time point indicated: mouse harvest day 14 after allogeneic transplant. Mouse grafts combined 10^7 T-cell-depleted bone marrow cells with 10^6 splenic CD5+ T cells. B6 (H2b) cells into BALB/c (H2d) mice; tissues taken at day 7 or 14. The sequence was collected from a female BALB/c mouse given C57BL/6 T cells with graft-versus-host disease after an allogeneic hematopoietic cell transplant. V and J are TRBV26 and TRBJ1-3; no firm D call. Material: skin. CDR3 region: CASTGTGNTLYF. The covered CDR3 bases are TGTGCCAGCACGGGTACTGGAAATACGCTCTAT. Looking up the rest from reference TRBV26 and TRBJ1-3 gives the full variable domain: NSKVIQTPRYLVKGQGQKAKMRCIPEKGHPVVFWYQQNKNNEFKFLINFQNQEVLQQIDMTEKRFSAECPSNSPCSLEIQSSEAGDSALYLCASTGTGNTLYFGEGSRLIVV.